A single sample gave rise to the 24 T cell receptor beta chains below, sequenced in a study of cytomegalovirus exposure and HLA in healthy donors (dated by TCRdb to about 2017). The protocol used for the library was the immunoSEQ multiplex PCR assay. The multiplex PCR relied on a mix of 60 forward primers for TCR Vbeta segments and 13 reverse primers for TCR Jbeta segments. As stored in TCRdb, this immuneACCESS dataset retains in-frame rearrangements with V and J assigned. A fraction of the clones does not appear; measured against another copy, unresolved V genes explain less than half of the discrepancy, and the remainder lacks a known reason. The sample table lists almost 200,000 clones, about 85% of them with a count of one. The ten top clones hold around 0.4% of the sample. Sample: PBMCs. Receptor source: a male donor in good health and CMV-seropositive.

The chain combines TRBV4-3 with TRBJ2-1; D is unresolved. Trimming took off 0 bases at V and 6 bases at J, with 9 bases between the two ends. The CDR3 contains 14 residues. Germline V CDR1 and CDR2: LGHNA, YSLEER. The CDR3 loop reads CASSQDLAPNEQFF. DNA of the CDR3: TGCGCCAGCAGCCAAGATCTCGCGCCCAATGAGCAGTTCTTC.

The CDR3 loop reads CSVGPSSYNEQFF. CDR3 DNA sequence: TGCAGCGTCGGCCCTAGCTCCTACAATGAGCAGTTCTTC. The rearrangement uses TRBV29-1 and TRBJ2-1; D is unclear. CDR1 SQVTM and CDR2 ANQGSEA come from the germline V gene. Trimming left V 6 bases short and J 0 bases short, with 9 bases between. This CDR3 spans 13 amino acids.

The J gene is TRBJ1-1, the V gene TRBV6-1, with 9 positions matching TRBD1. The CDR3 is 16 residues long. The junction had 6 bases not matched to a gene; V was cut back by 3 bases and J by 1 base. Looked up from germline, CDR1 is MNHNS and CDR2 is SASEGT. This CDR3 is CASSEDRGNWNTEAFF. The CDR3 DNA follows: TGTGCCAGCAGTGAGGACAGGGGCAACTGGAACACTGAAGCTTTCTTT.

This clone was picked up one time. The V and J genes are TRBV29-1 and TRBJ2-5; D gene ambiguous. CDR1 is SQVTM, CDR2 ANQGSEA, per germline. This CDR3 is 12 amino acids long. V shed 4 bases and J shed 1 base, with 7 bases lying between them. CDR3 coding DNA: TGCAGCGTTGGGGCCCCCCAAGAGACCCAGTACTTC. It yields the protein CSVGAPQETQYF. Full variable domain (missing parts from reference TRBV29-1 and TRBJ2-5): SAVISQKPSRDICQRGTSLTIQCQVDSQVTMMFWYRQQPGQSLTLIATANQGSEATYESGFVIDKFPISRPNLTFSTLTVSNMSPEDSSIYLCSVGAPQETQYFGPGTRLLVL.

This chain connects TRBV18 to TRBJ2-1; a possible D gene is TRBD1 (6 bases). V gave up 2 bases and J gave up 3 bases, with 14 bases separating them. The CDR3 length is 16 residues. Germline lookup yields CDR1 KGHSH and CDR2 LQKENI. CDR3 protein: CASSPRQGTNYNEQFF. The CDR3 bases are TGTGCCAGCTCACCAAGGCAGGGGACAAACTACAATGAGCAGTTCTTC.

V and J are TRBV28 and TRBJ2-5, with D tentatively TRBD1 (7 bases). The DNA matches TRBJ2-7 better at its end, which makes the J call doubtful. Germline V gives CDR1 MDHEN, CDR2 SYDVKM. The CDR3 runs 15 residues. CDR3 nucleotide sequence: TGTGCCAGCAGTTTTTATGACAGGGAGGTCCGCGAGCAGTACTTC. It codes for CASSFYDREVREQYF.

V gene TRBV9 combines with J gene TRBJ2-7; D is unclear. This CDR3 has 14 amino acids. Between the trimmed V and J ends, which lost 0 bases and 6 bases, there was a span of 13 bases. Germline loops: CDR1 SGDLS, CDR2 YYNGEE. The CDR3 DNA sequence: TGTGCCAGCAGCGTAGCTACTTCGAGTACCGAGCAGTACTTC. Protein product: CASSVATSSTEQYF.

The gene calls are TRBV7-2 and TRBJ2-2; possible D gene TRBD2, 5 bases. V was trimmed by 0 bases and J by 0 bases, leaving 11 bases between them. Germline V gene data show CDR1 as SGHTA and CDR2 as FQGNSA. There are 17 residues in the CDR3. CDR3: CASSLAPSFPNTGELFF. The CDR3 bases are TGTGCCAGCAGCTTAGCGCCTAGCTTCCCGAACACCGGGGAGCTGTTTTTT.

The DNA for the CDR3 is TGTGCCAGCAGCGACGCCTATAACAGGGGGATTTCAGAGACCCAGTACTTC. Protein product: CASSDAYNRGISETQYF. This chain joins TRBV5-5 and TRBJ2-5; TRBD1 agrees at 8 bases. The length of the CDR3 is 17 residues. J lost 4 bases, V lost 4 bases, and 15 bases had no gene match. Germline CDR1 and CDR2: SGHKS and YYEKEE (reference sequence).

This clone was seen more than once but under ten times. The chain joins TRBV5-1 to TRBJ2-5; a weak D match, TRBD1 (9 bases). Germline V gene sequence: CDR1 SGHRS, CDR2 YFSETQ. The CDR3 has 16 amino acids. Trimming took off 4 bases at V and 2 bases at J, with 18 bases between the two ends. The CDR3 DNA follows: TGCGCCAGCAGCCCCGGCGGGGGGACAGGGCAAGAGACCCAGTACTTC. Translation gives CASSPGGGTGQETQYF.

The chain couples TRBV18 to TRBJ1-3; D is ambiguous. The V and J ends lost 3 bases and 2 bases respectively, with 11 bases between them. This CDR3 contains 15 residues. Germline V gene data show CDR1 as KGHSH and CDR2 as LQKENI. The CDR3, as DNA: TGTGCCAGCTCACCGTTTACAGAGCCTGGAAACACCATATATTTT. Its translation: CASSPFTEPGNTIYF. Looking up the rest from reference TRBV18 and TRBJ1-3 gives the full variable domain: NAGVMQNPRHLVRRRGQEARLRCSPMKGHSHVYWYRQLPEEGLKFMVYLQKENIIDESGMPKERFSAEFPKEGPSILRIQQVVRGDSAAYFCASSPFTEPGNTIYFGEGSWLTVV.

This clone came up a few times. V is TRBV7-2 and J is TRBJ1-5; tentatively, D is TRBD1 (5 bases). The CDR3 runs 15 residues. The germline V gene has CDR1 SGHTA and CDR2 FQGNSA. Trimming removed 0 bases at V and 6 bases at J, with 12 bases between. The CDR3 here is CASSLAEGDGQPQHF. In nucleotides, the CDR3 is TGTGCCAGCAGCTTAGCTGAAGGGGATGGTCAGCCCCAGCATTTT. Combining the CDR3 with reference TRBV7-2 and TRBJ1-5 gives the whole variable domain GAGVSQSPSNKVTEKGKDVELRCDPISGHTALYWYRQSLGQGLEFLIYFQGNSAPDKSGLPSDRFSAERTGGSVSTLTIQRTQQEDSAVYLCASSLAEGDGQPQHFGDGTRLSIL.

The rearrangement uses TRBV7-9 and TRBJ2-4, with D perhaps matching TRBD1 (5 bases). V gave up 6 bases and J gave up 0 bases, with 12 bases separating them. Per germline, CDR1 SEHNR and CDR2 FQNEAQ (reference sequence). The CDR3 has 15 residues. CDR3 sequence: CASSYDRLAKNIQYF. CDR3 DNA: TGTGCCAGCAGTTATGACAGATTAGCCAAAAACATTCAGTACTTC. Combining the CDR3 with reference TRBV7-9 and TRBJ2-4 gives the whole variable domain DTGVSQNPRHKITKRGQNVTFRCDPISEHNRLYWYRQTLGQGPEFLTYFQNEAQLEKSRLLSDRFSAERPKGSFSTLEIQRTEQGDSAMYLCASSYDRLAKNIQYFGAGTRLSVL.

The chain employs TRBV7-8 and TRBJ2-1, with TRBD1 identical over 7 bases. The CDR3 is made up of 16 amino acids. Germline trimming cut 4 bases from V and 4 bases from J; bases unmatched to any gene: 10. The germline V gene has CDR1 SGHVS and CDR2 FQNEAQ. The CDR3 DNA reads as TGTGCCAGCAGCTACCAAGGACAGGTTGAGTACAATGAGCAGTTCTTC. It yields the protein CASSYQGQVEYNEQFF.

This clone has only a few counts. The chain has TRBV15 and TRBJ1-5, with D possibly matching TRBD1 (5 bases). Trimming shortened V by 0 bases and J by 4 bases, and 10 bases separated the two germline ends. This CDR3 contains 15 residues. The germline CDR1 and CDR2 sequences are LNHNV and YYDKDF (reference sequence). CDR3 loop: CATSREGKGNQPQHF. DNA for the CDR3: TGTGCCACCAGCAGAGAGGGGAAGGGGAATCAGCCCCAGCATTTT.

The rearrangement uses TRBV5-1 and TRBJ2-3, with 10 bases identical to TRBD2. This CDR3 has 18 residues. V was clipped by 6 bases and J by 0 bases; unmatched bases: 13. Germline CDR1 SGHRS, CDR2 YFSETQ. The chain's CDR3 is CASNLWYSGGPSTDTQYF. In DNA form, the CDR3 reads TGCGCCAGCAATCTATGGTATAGCGGGGGGCCCAGCACAGATACGCAGTATTTT. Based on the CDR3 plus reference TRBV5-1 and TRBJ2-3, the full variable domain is KAGVTQTPRYLIKTRGQQVTLSCSPISGHRSVSWYQQTPGQGLQFLFEYFSETQRNKGNFPGRFSGRQFSNSRSEMNVSTLELGDSALYLCASNLWYSGGPSTDTQYFGPGTRLTVL.

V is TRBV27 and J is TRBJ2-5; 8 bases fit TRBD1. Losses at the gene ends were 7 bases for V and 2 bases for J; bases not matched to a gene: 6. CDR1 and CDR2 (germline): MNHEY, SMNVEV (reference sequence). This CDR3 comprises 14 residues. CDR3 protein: CASTGDRRQETQYF. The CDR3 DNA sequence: TGTGCCAGCACAGGGGACAGGAGGCAAGAGACCCAGTACTTC.

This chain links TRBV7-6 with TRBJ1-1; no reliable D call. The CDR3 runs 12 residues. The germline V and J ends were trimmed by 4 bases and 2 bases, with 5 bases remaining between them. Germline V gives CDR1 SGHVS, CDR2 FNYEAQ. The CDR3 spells CASSSTNTEAFF. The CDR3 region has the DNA TGTGCCAGCAGCTCCACTAACACTGAAGCTTTCTTT.

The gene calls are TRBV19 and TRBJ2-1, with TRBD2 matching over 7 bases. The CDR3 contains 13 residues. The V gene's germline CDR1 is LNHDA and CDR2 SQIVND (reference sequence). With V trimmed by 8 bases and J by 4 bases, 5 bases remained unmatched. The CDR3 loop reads CASQRDHYNEQFF. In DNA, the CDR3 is TGTGCCAGTCAGCGGGACCATTACAATGAGCAGTTCTTC.

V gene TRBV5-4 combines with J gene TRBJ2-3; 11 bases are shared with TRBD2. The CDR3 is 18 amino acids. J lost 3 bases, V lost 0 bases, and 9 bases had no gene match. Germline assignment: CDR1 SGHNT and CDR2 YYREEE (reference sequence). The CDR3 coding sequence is TGTGCCAGCAGCTTGGGGGGTAGCGGGGGGGCTCAGACAGATACGCAGTATTTT. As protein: CASSLGGSGGAQTDTQYF.

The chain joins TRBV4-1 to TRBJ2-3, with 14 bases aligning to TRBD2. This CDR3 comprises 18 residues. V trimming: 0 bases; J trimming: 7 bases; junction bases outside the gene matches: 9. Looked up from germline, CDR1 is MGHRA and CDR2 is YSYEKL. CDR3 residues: CASSQDPGLAGDGNTQYF. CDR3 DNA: TGCGCCAGCAGCCAAGATCCGGGACTAGCGGGAGATGGAAATACGCAGTATTTT.

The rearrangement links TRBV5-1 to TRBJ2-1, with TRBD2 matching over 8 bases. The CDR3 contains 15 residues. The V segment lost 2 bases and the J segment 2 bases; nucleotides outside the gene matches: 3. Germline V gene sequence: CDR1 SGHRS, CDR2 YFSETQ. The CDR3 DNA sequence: TGCGCCAGCAGCTTAGCGGGAGAGCCCTACAATGAGCAGTTCTTC. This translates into CASSLAGEPYNEQFF.

In nucleotides, the CDR3 is TGTGCCAGCAGCGTAGGCGGGGCTCTCGTAGAGACCCAGTACTTC. Translated: CASSVGGALVETQYF. The chain employs TRBV9 and TRBJ2-5, with a weak D call TRBD2 (6 bases). This CDR3 has 15 amino acids. V lost 0 bases to trimming and J lost 4 bases, with 13 bases between them. CDR1 SGDLS and CDR2 YYNGEE come from the germline V gene.

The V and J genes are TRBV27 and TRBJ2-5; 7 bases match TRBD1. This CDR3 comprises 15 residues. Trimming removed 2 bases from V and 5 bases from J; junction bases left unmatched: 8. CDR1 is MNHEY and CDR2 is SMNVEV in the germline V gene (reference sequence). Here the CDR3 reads CASSLQPQGTETQYF. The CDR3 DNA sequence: TGTGCCAGCAGTTTACAACCACAGGGGACGGAGACCCAGTACTTC.